These T cell receptor beta chains were read from a single sample in a study of shared clonotypes between healthy human individuals. The protocol was immunoSEQ multiplex PCR, while the TCRdb copy is restricted to in-frame clones and leaves out a portion. The repertoire holds about 110,000 clones, with 55% to 70% as singletons. The sample consisted of memory CD8+ T cells sorted from blood. Receptors originate from a woman aged 30 to 39 in good health. The CDR3 runs from the conserved cysteine through the conserved F or W.

v_call | cdr3_aa
TRBV13 | CASSLGEPTGYEQYF
TRBV4-1 | CASSPLGGLAEYNEQFF
TRBV28 | CASSPRTSGTSTDTQYF
TRBV19 | CASTPRDRGSDEQFF
TRBV5-1 | CASSLAGGSQNTEAFF
TRBV9 | CASSVAEGYGYTF
TRBV27 | CASSLSLSSEAFF
TRBV27 | CASSTIAGTDTQYF
TRBV4-1 | CASSQGAGDEQYF
TRBV10-2 | CASSYTGTGFSGANVLTF
TRBV2 | CASSEMKVAYEQYF
TRBV7-9 | CASILHANTEAFF
TRBV7-8 | CASSLASSYEQYF
TRBV13 | CASSLGLRTYEQYF
TRBV29-1 | CSVEDLEGGGNTEAFF
TRBV5-1 | CASSAQGFSYNEQFF
TRBV11-2 | CASSFTGTHEQYF
TRBV27 | CASIGQGIGEQYF
TRBV5-4 | CASSSESQETQYF
TRBV28 | CASSSGQPGNEKLFF
TRBV12-2 | CASRPLNGDPYEQYF
TRBV9 | CASSPRFANYGYTF